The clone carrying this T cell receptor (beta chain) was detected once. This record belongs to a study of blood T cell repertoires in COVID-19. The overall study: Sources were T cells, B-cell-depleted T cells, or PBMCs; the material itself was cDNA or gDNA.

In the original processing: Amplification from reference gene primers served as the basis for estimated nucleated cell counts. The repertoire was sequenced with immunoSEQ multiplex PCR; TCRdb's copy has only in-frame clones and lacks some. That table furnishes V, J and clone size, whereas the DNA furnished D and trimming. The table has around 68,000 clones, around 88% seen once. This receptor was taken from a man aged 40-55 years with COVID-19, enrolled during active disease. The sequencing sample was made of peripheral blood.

The DNA for the CDR3 is TGCAGCGTTGTTCTCGGGACAGGGAACACCGGGGAGCTGTTTTTT. Protein: CSVVLGTGNTGELFF. This chain joins TRBV29-1 and TRBJ2-2; TRBD1 agrees at 8 bases. V shed 4 bases, J shed 1 base, and the junction held 5 bases outside the gene matches. Germline lookup yields CDR1 SQVTM and CDR2 ANQGSEA. The length of the CDR3 is 15 residues.